This is a list of T cell receptor gamma chains from one sample in a study of Vγ9Vδ2 T cells in congenital toxoplasmosis. TCRdb reanalysed the reads with CATT. The sample shows approximately 470 gamma-chain clones, less than 25% of them seen only once. The sample taken for sequencing was gamma-delta T cells from blood. The source of these receptors is a child under 10 years old born to a mother with Toxoplasma gondii infection during pregnancy, either congenitally infected or uninfected (not recorded which). Each CDR3 is given with its conserved first and last residue. Fields, in order: J gene, clone size, V gene, CDR3 protein, CDR3 DNA. The size of a clone is reported for some rows only, either as once, few or many, or as a class for expanded clones.

J gene: TRGJP1
clone size: large
V gene: TRGV10
CDR3 protein: CAAWDYLPSSYTTGWFKIF
CDR3 DNA: TGTGCTGCGTGGGATTACCTCCCGTCATCCTATACCACTGGTTGGTTCAAGATATTT

J gene: TRGJ1/TRGJ2
clone size: large
V gene: TRGV10
CDR3 protein: CAAWDYYYKKLF
CDR3 DNA: TGTGCTGCGTGGGATTATTATTATAAGAAACTCTTT

J gene: TRGJP
clone size: large
V gene: TRGV9
CDR3 protein: CALWEVRVLGKKIKVF
CDR3 DNA: TGTGCCTTGTGGGAGGTGCGAGTGTTGGGCAAAAAAATCAAGGTATTT

J gene: TRGJP
clone size: medium-sized
V gene: TRGV9
CDR3 protein: CALWEFELGKKIKVF
CDR3 DNA: TGTGCCTTGTGGGAGTTCGAGTTGGGCAAAAAAATCAAGGTATTT

J gene: TRGJ1/TRGJ2
clone size: large
V gene: TRGV9
CDR3 protein: CALWEVRKKLF
CDR3 DNA: TGTGCCTTGTGGGAGGTGCGTAAGAAACTCTTT

J gene: TRGJ1/TRGJ2
clone size: -
V gene: TRGV4
CDR3 protein: CATWEYYYKKLF
CDR3 DNA: TGTGCCACCTGGGAGTATTATTATAAGAAACTCTTT

J gene: TRGJ1/TRGJ2
clone size: large
V gene: TRGV2
CDR3 protein: CATWDGRYKKLF
CDR3 DNA: TGTGCCACCTGGGACGGGCGATATAAGAAACTCTTT

J gene: TRGJ1/TRGJ2
clone size: -
V gene: TRGV9
CDR3 protein: CALWELKKKLF
CDR3 DNA: TGTGCCTTGTGGGAGTTAAAAAAGAAACTCTTT

J gene: TRGJ1/TRGJ2
clone size: hyperexpanded
V gene: TRGV3
CDR3 protein: CATWDRRHYYKKLF
CDR3 DNA: TGTGCCACCTGGGACAGGCGTCATTATTATAAGAAACTCTTT

J gene: TRGJ1/TRGJ2
clone size: -
V gene: TRGV4
CDR3 protein: CATWDSLHYYKKLF
CDR3 DNA: TGTGCCACCTGGGATAGTCTCCATTATTATAAGAAACTCTTT

J gene: TRGJP
clone size: few
V gene: TRGV9
CDR3 protein: CALWENQQELGKKIKVF
CDR3 DNA: TGTGCCTTGTGGGAGAACCAACAAGAGTTGGGCAAAAAAATCAAGGTATTT

J gene: TRGJP
clone size: -
V gene: TRGV9
CDR3 protein: CALSGLEELGKKIKVF
CDR3 DNA: TGTGCCTTGTCAGGGCTCGAAGAGTTGGGCAAAAAAATCAAGGTATTT

J gene: TRGJP1
clone size: large
V gene: TRGV3
CDR3 protein: CATWDIHTTGWFKIF
CDR3 DNA: TGTGCCACCTGGGACATCCATACCACTGGTTGGTTCAAGATATTT

J gene: TRGJ1/TRGJ2
clone size: large
V gene: TRGV3
CDR3 protein: CATWDKRHYYKKLF
CDR3 DNA: TGTGCCACCTGGGACAAGCGTCATTATTATAAGAAACTCTTT

J gene: TRGJP
clone size: medium-sized
V gene: TRGV9
CDR3 protein: CALWEVRNELGKKIKVF
CDR3 DNA: TGTGCCTTGTGGGAGGTGCGAAACGAGTTGGGCAAAAAAATCAAGGTATTT

J gene: TRGJP1
clone size: large
V gene: TRGV10
CDR3 protein: CAAWDYWFKIF
CDR3 DNA: TGTGCTGCGTGGGATTATTGGTTCAAGATATTT

J gene: TRGJ1/TRGJ2
clone size: few
V gene: TRGV4
CDR3 protein: CATWDKDNYYKKLF
CDR3 DNA: TGTGCCACCTGGGATAAGGATAATTATTATAAGAAACTCTTT

J gene: TRGJ1/TRGJ2
clone size: large
V gene: TRGV9
CDR3 protein: CALWADYYKKLF
CDR3 DNA: TGTGCCTTGTGGGCCGATTATTATAAGAAACTCTTT

J gene: TRGJP1
clone size: large
V gene: TRGV10
CDR3 protein: CAAWDYGTTGWFKIF
CDR3 DNA: TGTGCTGCGTGGGATTATGGGACCACTGGTTGGTTCAAGATATTT

J gene: TRGJ1/TRGJ2
clone size: large
V gene: TRGV10
CDR3 protein: CAAWDYTCKKLF
CDR3 DNA: TGTGCTGCGTGGGATTATACCTGTAAGAAACTCTTT

J gene: TRGJP
clone size: medium-sized
V gene: TRGV9
CDR3 protein: CALWDYPRRLGKKIKVF
CDR3 DNA: TGTGCCTTGTGGGACTACCCCCGACGGTTGGGCAAAAAAATCAAGGTATTT

J gene: TRGJP
clone size: large
V gene: TRGV9
CDR3 protein: CALWEVRKLGKKIKVF
CDR3 DNA: TGTGCCTTGTGGGAGGTGCGAAAGTTGGGCAAAAAAATCAAGGTATTT

J gene: TRGJP
clone size: large
V gene: TRGV9
CDR3 protein: CALWDPQELGKKIKVF
CDR3 DNA: TGTGCCTTGTGGGACCCGCAAGAGTTGGGCAAAAAAATCAAGGTATTT

J gene: TRGJ1/TRGJ2
clone size: large
V gene: TRGV4
CDR3 protein: CATWDGYYKKLF
CDR3 DNA: TGTGCCACCTGGGATGGTTATTATAAGAAACTCTTT

J gene: TRGJ1/TRGJ2
clone size: large
V gene: TRGV3
CDR3 protein: CATWDRLLYYKKLF
CDR3 DNA: TGTGCCACCTGGGACAGGCTCCTTTATTATAAGAAACTCTTT

J gene: TRGJP1
clone size: large
V gene: TRGV10
CDR3 protein: CAAWDARANTTGWFKIF
CDR3 DNA: TGTGCTGCGTGGGACGCAAGGGCCAATACCACTGGTTGGTTCAAGATATTT

J gene: TRGJP
clone size: large
V gene: TRGV9
CDR3 protein: CALWDAELGKKIKVF
CDR3 DNA: TGTGCCTTGTGGGACGCCGAGTTGGGCAAAAAAATCAAGGTATTT

J gene: TRGJ1/TRGJ2
clone size: -
V gene: TRGV4
CDR3 protein: CATWDGLFYYKKLF
CDR3 DNA: TGTGCCACCTGGGATGGTCTCTTTTATTATAAGAAACTCTTT

J gene: TRGJP
clone size: large
V gene: TRGV9
CDR3 protein: CALWEVLELGKKIKVF
CDR3 DNA: TGTGCCTTGTGGGAGGTGCTGGAGTTGGGCAAAAAAATCAAGGTATTT

J gene: TRGJP
clone size: large
V gene: TRGV9
CDR3 protein: CALWEVPELGKKIKVF
CDR3 DNA: TGTGCCTTGTGGGAGGTGCCCGAGTTGGGCAAAAAAATCAAGGTATTT

J gene: TRGJP
clone size: medium-sized
V gene: TRGV9
CDR3 protein: CALWEVKQELGKKIKVF
CDR3 DNA: TGTGCCTTGTGGGAGGTGAAGCAAGAGTTGGGCAAAAAAATCAAGGTATTT

J gene: TRGJ1/TRGJ2
clone size: large
V gene: TRGV2
CDR3 protein: CATWDGPYYYKKLF
CDR3 DNA: TGTGCCACCTGGGACGGGCCCTATTATTATAAGAAACTCTTT

J gene: TRGJP
clone size: medium-sized
V gene: TRGV9
CDR3 protein: CALWEELQELGKKIKVF
CDR3 DNA: TGTGCCTTGTGGGAGGAACTCCAAGAGTTGGGCAAAAAAATCAAGGTATTT

J gene: TRGJP
clone size: hyperexpanded
V gene: TRGV9
CDR3 protein: CALWEVQELGKKIKVF
CDR3 DNA: TGTGCCTTGTGGGAGGTGCAAGAGTTGGGCAAAAAAATCAAGGTATTT

J gene: TRGJP
clone size: large
V gene: TRGV9
CDR3 protein: CALWEPQELGKKIKVF
CDR3 DNA: TGTGCCTTGTGGGAGCCGCAAGAGTTGGGCAAAAAAATCAAGGTATTT

J gene: TRGJ1/TRGJ2
clone size: large
V gene: TRGV5
CDR3 protein: CATWDARDYYKKLF
CDR3 DNA: TGTGCCACCTGGGACGCTCGGGATTATTATAAGAAACTCTTT

J gene: TRGJP
clone size: -
V gene: TRGV9
CDR3 protein: CALWEEHIQELGKKIKVF
CDR3 DNA: TGTGCCTTGTGGGAGGAGCACATACAAGAGTTGGGCAAAAAAATCAAGGTATTT

J gene: TRGJ1/TRGJ2
clone size: large
V gene: TRGV4
CDR3 protein: CATWEIGYKKLF
CDR3 DNA: TGTGCCACCTGGGAGATTGGTTATAAGAAACTCTTT

J gene: TRGJP
clone size: large
V gene: TRGV9
CDR3 protein: CALWMQELGKKIKVF
CDR3 DNA: TGTGCCTTGTGGATGCAAGAGTTGGGCAAAAAAATCAAGGTATTT

J gene: TRGJP
clone size: large
V gene: TRGV9
CDR3 protein: CALWEVVGELGKKIKVF
CDR3 DNA: TGTGCCTTGTGGGAGGTGGTTGGAGAGTTGGGCAAAAAAATCAAGGTATTT

J gene: TRGJP
clone size: large
V gene: TRGV9
CDR3 protein: CALWEVKLGKKIKVF
CDR3 DNA: TGTGCCTTGTGGGAGGTGAAGTTGGGCAAAAAAATCAAGGTATTT

J gene: TRGJ1/TRGJ2
clone size: large
V gene: TRGV9
CDR3 protein: CALWEVGYYKKLF
CDR3 DNA: TGTGCCTTGTGGGAGGTGGGGTATTATAAGAAACTCTTT

J gene: TRGJ1/TRGJ2
clone size: large
V gene: TRGV9
CDR3 protein: CALWEADKKLF
CDR3 DNA: TGTGCCTTGTGGGAGGCCGATAAGAAACTCTTT

J gene: TRGJP
clone size: large
V gene: TRGV9
CDR3 protein: CALWEVRELGKKIKVF
CDR3 DNA: TGTGCCTTGTGGGAGGTGCGCGAGTTGGGCAAAAAAATCAAGGTATTT

J gene: TRGJ1/TRGJ2
clone size: few
V gene: TRGV4
CDR3 protein: CATWLYKKLF
CDR3 DNA: TGTGCCACCTGGTTGTATAAGAAACTCTTT

J gene: TRGJ1/TRGJ2
clone size: large
V gene: TRGV8
CDR3 protein: CATWNYYKKLF
CDR3 DNA: TGTGCCACCTGGAATTATTATAAGAAACTCTTT